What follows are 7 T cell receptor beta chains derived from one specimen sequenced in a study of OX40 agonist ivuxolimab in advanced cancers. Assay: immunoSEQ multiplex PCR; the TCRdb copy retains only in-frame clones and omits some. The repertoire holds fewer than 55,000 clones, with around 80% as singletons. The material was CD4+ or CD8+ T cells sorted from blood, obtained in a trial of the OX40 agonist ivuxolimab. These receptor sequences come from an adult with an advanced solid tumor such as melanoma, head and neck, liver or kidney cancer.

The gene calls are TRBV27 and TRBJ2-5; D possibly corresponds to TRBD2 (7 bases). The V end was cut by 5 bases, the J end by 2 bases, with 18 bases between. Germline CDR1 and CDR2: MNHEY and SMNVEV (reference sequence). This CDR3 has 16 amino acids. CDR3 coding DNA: TGTGCCAGCAGTCAAGAAACAGGGAGGGGGCAAGAGACCCAGTACTTC. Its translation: CASSQETGRGQETQYF.

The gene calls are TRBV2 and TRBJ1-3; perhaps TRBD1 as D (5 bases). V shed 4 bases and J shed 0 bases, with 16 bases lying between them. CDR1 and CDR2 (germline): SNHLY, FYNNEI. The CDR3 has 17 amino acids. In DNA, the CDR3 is TGTGCCAGCAGTGTCTTGATGGGGACCTTCTCTGGAAACACCATATATTTT. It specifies CASSVLMGTFSGNTIYF. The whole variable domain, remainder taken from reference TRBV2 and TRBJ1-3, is EPEVTQTPSHQVTQMGQEVILRCVPISNHLYFYWYRQILGQKVEFLVSFYNNEISEKSEIFDDQFSVERPDGSNFTLKIRSTKLEDSAMYFCASSVLMGTFSGNTIYFGEGSWLTVV.

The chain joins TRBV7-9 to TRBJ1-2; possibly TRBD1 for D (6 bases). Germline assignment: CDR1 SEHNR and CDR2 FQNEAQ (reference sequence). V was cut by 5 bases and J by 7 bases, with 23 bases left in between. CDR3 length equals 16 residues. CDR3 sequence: CASSLPGQGRMSGYTF. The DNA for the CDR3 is TGTGCCAGCAGCCTCCCTGGGCAGGGGCGAATGAGTGGCTACACCTTC.

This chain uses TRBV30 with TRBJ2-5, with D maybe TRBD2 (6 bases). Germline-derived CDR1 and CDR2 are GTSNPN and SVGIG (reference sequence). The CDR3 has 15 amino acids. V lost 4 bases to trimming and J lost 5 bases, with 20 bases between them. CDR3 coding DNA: TGTGCCTGGAACCCCAACGGGCTTGCGGGGGAGACCCAGTACTTC. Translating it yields CAWNPNGLAGETQYF. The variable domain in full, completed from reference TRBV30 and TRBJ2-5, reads SQTIHQWPATLVQPVGSPLSLECTVEGTSNPNLYWYRQAAGRGLQLLFYSVGIGQISSEVPQNLSASRPQDRQFILSSKKLLLSDSGFYLCAWNPNGLAGETQYFGPGTRLLVL.

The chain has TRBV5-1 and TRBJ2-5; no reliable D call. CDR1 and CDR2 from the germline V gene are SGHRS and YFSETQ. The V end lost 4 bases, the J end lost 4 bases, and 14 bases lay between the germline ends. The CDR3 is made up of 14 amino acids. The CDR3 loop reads CASSMEGRLETQYF. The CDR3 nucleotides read TGCGCCAGCAGCATGGAAGGACGGCTAGAGACCCAGTACTTC.

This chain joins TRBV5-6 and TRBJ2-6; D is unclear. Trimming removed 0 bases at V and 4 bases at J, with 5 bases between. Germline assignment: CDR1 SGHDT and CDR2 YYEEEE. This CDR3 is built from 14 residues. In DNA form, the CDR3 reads TGTGCCAGCAGCTTGGGTTTAGGGGCCAACGTCCTGACTTTC. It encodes CASSLGLGANVLTF. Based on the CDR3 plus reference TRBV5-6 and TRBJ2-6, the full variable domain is DAGVTQSPTHLIKTRGQQVTLRCSPKSGHDTVSWYQQALGQGPQFIFQYYEEEERQRGNFPDRFSGHQFPNYSSELNVNALLLGDSALYLCASSLGLGANVLTFGAGSRLTVL.

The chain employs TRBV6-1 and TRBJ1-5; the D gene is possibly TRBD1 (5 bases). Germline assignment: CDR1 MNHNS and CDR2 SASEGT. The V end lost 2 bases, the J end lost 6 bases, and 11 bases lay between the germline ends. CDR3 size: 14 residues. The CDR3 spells CASSELTGGQPQHF. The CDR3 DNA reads TGTGCCAGCAGTGAACTAACAGGAGGTCAGCCCCAGCATTTT.